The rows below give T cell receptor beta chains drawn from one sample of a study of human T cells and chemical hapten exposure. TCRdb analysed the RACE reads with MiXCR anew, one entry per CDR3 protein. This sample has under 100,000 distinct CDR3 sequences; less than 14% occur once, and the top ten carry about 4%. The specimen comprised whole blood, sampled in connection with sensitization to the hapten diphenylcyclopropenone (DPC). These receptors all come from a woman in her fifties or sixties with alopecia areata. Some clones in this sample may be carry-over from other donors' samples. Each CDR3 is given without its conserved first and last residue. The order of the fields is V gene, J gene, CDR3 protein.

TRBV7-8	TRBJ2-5	ASSSRGLAETQY
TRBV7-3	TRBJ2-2	ASSFTSGSSTGELF
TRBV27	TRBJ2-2	ASRDANTGELF
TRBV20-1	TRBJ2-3	SARLLTSGLADTQY
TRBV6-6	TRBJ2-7	ASSPGTGILGEQY
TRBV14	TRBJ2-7	ASSRPLPLAEQY
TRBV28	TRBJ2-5	ASSLAGTRGVKTQY
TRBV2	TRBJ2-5	ASSECTSGSRRTQY
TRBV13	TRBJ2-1	ASSSLGRNEQF
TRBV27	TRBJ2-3	ASSLGSGGSSDTQY
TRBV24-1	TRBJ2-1	ATKGREDNEQF
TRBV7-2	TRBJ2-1	ATRSGGTSLNEQF
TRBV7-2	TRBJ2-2	ASSLDTGELF
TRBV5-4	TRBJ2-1	ASSRGTLAGHNEQF
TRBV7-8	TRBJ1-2	ASSLGGTGGYT
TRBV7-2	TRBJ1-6	ASSARAVSYSYNSPLH
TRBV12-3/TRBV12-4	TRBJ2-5	ASSLTLRETQY
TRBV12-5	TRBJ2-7	ASGRGEDEQY
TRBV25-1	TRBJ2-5	ASSEPRGQETQY
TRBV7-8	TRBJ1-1	ASSLVRTGGVEAF
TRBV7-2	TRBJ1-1	ASSLGQWSPPF
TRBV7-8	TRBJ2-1	ASSLVVRDYNEQF
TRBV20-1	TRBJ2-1	SARKASGSGNEQF
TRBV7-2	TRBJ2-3	ASSSFGITDTQY
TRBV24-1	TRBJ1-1	ATRDRGVNTEAF
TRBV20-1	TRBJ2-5	SARSTPSSGLRETQY
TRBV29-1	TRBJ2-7	SILGNRYEQY
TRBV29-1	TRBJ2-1	SVDRTGYNEQF
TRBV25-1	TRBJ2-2	ASSEVAVVGNTGELF
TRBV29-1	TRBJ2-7	SVEPYWGSSYEQY
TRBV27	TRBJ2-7	ASKRPGTGMYEQY